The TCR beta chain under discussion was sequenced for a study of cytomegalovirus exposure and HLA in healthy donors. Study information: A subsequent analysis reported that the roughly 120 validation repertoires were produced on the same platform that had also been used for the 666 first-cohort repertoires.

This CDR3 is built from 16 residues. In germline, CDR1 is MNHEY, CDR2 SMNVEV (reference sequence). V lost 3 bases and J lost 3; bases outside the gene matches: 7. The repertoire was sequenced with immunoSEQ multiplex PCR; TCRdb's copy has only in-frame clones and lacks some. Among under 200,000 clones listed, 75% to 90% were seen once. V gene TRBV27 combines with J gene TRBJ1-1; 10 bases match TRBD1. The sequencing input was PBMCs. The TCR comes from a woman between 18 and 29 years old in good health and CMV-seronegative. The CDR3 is CASSFLWGTGDTEAFF. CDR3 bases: TGTGCCAGCAGTTTCCTTTGGGGGACAGGGGACACTGAAGCTTTCTTT.